This TCR beta chain was captured by sequencing in a study of graft-versus-host responses after intestinal transplantation. Study in general: Isolated intestinal, liver-intestinal, or multivisceral transplants had been given to the recipients. Tacrolimus plus steroids were given to all recipients for around three years, preceded by anti-thymocyte globulin induction.

Data came from immunoSEQ multiplex PCR; TCRdb stores just in-frame clones and leaves some out. The sample holds 120,000 or so clones, 93% seen once. The study's findings and limits: Some GvH clones were seen earlier in gut or blood, suggesting intestinal origin. Researchers found peak circulating GvH clone levels linked to early post-transplant HvG declines.

About this clone itself: Its antigen is unidentified.

CDR3 length: 16 amino acids. Germline V gene lookup returns CDR1 SEHNR and CDR2 FQNEAQ (reference sequence). With 1 base removed from V and 1 base from J, the gap between germline ends came to 14 bases. This specimen was unstimulated CD8+ T cells sorted from spleen or lymph node cells, taken before intestinal transplant. The chain uses TRBV7-9 and TRBJ2-7; possibly TRBD1 for D (5 bases). This receptor was identified in a human donor who received an intestinal transplant. CDR3 nucleotide sequence: TGTGCCAGCAGCTTAGTCCAAGGGGCGAGATCCTACGAGCAGTACTTC. It translates to CASSLVQGARSYEQYF.